What follows are 14 T cell receptor beta chains derived from one specimen sequenced in a study of T cells in Graves' hyperthyroidism and ophthalmopathy (dated by TCRdb to 2018 to 2020). Library construction relied on multiplex PCR. Sequencing took place on an Illumina HiSeq 2000. The TCR beta CDR3 regions were amplified from RNA transcripts. The TCR CDR3 was subjected to a first round of RT-PCR using the HTBI primer set and the Qiagen OneStep RT-PCR kit. TCRdb ran its own pipeline on the public reads, namely fastp trimming at Q25 and MiXCR clone calling, and kept in-frame beta chains. Here each entry gathers all rows of one CDR3 protein and keeps the most common genes and DNA. This sample is represented by fewer than 750,000 distinct CDR3 sequences; about half of them were singletons. Around 7.7% of the sample lies in the top ten. The sample comprised peripheral blood or thyroid tissue (not recorded which). The receptors derive from a woman aged 18-35 years with Graves' hyperthyroidism.

About this clonotype itself: Given a much more abundant clone one base away, this may be a read error. This chain uses TRBV24-1 with TRBJ2-7; 10 bases align to TRBD2. This CDR3 comprises 15 residues. With 2 bases clipped from V and 6 bases from J, the junction kept 6 bases outside the gene matches. The germline gives CDR1 KGHDR, CDR2 SFDVKD. The CDR3 DNA reads as TGTGCCACCAGTGATTGGACTAGCGGAACCTGCGAGCAGTACTTC. Translation gives CATSDWTSGTCEQYF.

This clonotype has only a few counts. The CDR3 DNA sequence: TGTGCCAGCTCACCAGTCCCCCAGGACGGGAACACTGAAGCTTTCTTT. Its protein product is CASSPVPQDGNTEAFF. The chain employs TRBV14 and TRBJ1-1; D remains unclear. CDR1 SGHDN and CDR2 FVKESK come from the germline V gene. With 8 bases removed from V and 1 base from J, the gap between germline ends came to 20 bases. This CDR3 has 16 amino acids.

This clonotype was seen ten or more times. V is TRBV24-1 and J is TRBJ1-5; 9 bases are a match to TRBD1. This CDR3 region has 15 residues. Unmatched junction bases numbered 2, after V lost 3 bases and J lost 3 bases. Germline CDR1 and CDR2: KGHDR and SFDVKD. The CDR3 protein is CATSDRTGDNQPQHF. The CDR3 DNA sequence: TGTGCCACCAGTGATCGGACAGGGGACAATCAGCCCCAGCATTTT.

This clonotype showed up just a few times. The chain couples TRBV24-1 to TRBJ1-3, with a possible D match to TRBD1 (6 bases). This CDR3 has 16 amino acids. V was trimmed by 1 base and J by 0 bases, leaving 9 bases between them. Per the germline V gene, CDR1 is KGHDR and CDR2 is SFDVKD. The CDR3 is CATSDLRDNSGNTIYF. DNA for the CDR3: TGTGCCACCAGTGATTTACGGGACAACTCTGGAAACACCATATATTTT.

This clonotype has at least ten counts. J is TRBJ2-5 and V is TRBV4-1, with D perhaps TRBD1 (5 bases). The CDR3 contains 15 residues. From germline, CDR1 is MGHRA and CDR2 YSYEKL. The germline V and J ends were trimmed by 0 bases and 4 bases, with 12 bases remaining between them. The CDR3 DNA follows: TGCGCCAGCAGCCAAGATTTTCAGGGCGGAGAGACCCAGTACTTC. Protein: CASSQDFQGGETQYF.

This clonotype was seen ten or more times. The chain couples TRBV19 to TRBJ1-3; D is perhaps TRBD1 (6 bases). Deletions cut 8 bases from V and 2 bases from J, with 16 bases between. Germline V gene sequence: CDR1 LNHDA, CDR2 SQIVND (reference sequence). There are 15 residues in the CDR3. DNA of the CDR3: TGTGCCAGTGCGGAGGGGGGAAGGACTGGAAACACCATATATTTT. Amino acids: CASAEGGRTGNTIYF.

This sequence joins TRBV29-1 and TRBJ1-1, with D maybe TRBD1 (5 bases). This CDR3 region has 12 residues. Trimming stripped 4 bases from V and 5 bases from J, with 11 bases between. Germline V gene data show CDR1 as SQVTM and CDR2 as ANQGSEA. DNA of the CDR3: TGCAGCGTTGGAGGGCAGGGTACTGAAGCTTTCTTT. Translated, it gives CSVGGQGTEAFF.

This clonotype was detected many times. The chain has TRBV27 and TRBJ1-6; no clear D. The CDR3 runs to 13 residues. V lost 3 bases to trimming and J lost 6 bases, with 6 bases between them. Germline CDR1 and CDR2: MNHEY and SMNVEV (reference sequence). CDR3 sequence: CASSLVINSPLHF. CDR3 coding DNA: TGTGCCAGCAGTTTGGTGATTAATTCACCCCTCCACTTT.

This clonotype was counted at least ten times. The chain employs TRBV5-4 and TRBJ1-1, with a possible D match to TRBD1 (6 bases). Germline lookup yields CDR1 SGHNT and CDR2 YYREEE (reference sequence). Trimming removed 7 bases at V and 0 bases at J, with 19 bases between. The CDR3 length is 16 residues. CDR3: CASRDTQLRVNTEAFF. CDR3 DNA sequence: TGTGCCAGCCGGGACACCCAATTAAGGGTGAACACTGAAGCTTTCTTT.

The rearrangement links TRBV20-1 to TRBJ2-6, with D unresolved. This CDR3 comprises 14 residues. Germline CDR1 reads DFQATT; CDR2 reads SNEGSKA (reference sequence). Trimming shortened V by 6 bases and J by 0 bases, and 9 bases separated the two germline ends. CDR3: CSAFDTSGANVLTF. The CDR3 DNA reads as TGCAGTGCCTTCGACACCTCTGGGGCCAACGTCCTGACTTTC.

The J gene is TRBJ2-2, the V gene TRBV12-5, with a possible D match to TRBD1 (5 bases). The CDR3 runs to 17 residues. CDR1 is LGHNT, CDR2 FRNRAP, per germline. Trimming shortened V by 0 bases and J by 7 bases, and 18 bases separated the two germline ends. CDR3 DNA sequence: TGTGCTAGTGGTTTGGTACAGTGGGCAGGGCATGACGGGGAGCTGTTTTTT. Amino acid sequence: CASGLVQWAGHDGELFF.

This clonotype was detected a few times. V and J are TRBV29-1 and TRBJ2-1; D is unresolved. This CDR3 comprises 14 residues. Germline V gene sequence: CDR1 SQVTM, CDR2 ANQGSEA. The V end was cut by 4 bases, the J end by 0 bases, with 10 bases between. The CDR3 region is CSVVTENSYNEQFF. DNA of the CDR3: TGCAGCGTTGTGACGGAAAACTCCTACAATGAGCAGTTCTTC.

The J gene is TRBJ1-4, the V gene TRBV10-3; D ambiguous. This CDR3 is 16 amino acids long. The V and J ends lost 2 bases and 0 bases respectively, with 10 bases between them. Per the germline V gene, CDR1 is ENHRY and CDR2 is SYGVKD. The chain's CDR3 is CAISEDLSATNEKLFF. CDR3 DNA sequence: TGTGCCATCAGTGAGGATTTATCAGCAACTAATGAAAAACTGTTTTTT.

With respect to this clonotype: A much larger clone lies one base from this, so it may be a read error. The chain combines TRBV20-1 with TRBJ2-2; 7 bases align to TRBD2. Germline CDR1 reads DFQATT; CDR2 reads SNEGSKA (reference sequence). The CDR3 is 13 amino acids. Written as DNA, the CDR3 is TGCAGTGCTCGACTAGCTCCCACCGGGAAGCTGTTTTTT. As protein: CSARLAPTGKLFF.